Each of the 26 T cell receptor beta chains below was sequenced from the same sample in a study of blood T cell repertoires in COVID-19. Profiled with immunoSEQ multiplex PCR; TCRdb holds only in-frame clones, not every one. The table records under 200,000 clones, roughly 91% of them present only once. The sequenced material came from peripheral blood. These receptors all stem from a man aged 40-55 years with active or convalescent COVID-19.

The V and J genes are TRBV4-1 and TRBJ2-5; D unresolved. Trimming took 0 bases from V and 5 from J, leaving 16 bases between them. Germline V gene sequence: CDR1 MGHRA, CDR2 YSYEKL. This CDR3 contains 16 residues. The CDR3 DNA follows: TGCGCCAGCAGCCAAGAAAGCCTCGTGGTCTGGGAGACCCAGTACTTC. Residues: CASSQESLVVWETQYF.

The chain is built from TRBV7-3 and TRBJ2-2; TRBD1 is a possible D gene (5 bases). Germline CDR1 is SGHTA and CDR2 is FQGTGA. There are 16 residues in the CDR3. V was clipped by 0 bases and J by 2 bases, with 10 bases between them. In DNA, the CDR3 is TGTGCCAGCAGCTTAACCAGGGCAGCAAACACCGGGGAGCTGTTTTTT. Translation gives CASSLTRAANTGELFF.

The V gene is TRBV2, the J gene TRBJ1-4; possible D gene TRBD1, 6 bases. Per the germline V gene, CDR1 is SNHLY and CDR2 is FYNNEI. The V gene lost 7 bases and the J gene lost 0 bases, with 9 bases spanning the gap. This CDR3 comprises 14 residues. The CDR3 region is CASKTGSTNEKLFF. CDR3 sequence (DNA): TGTGCCAGCAAAACAGGGTCAACTAATGAAAAACTGTTTTTT.

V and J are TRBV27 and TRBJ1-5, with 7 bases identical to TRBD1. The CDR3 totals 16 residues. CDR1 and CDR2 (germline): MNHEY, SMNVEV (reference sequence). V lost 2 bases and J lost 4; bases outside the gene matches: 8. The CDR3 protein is CASSLTTGVGNQPQHF. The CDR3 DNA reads TGTGCCAGCAGTTTAACCACAGGGGTAGGTAATCAGCCCCAGCATTTT.

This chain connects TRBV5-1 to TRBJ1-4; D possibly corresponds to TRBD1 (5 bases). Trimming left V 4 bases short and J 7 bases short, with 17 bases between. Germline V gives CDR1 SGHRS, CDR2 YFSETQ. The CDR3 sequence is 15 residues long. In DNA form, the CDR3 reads TGCGCCAGCAGCCCCACAGGTAGCGGTAGTGAAAAACTGTTTTTT. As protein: CASSPTGSGSEKLFF.

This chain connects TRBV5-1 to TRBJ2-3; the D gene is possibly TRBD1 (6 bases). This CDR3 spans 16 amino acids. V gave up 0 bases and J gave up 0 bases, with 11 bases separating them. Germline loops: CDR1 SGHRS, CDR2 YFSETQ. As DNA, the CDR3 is TGCGCCAGCAGCTTGGAGGGGGTAGTTAGCACAGATACGCAGTATTTT. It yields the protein CASSLEGVVSTDTQYF.

The DNA of the CDR3 is TGTGCCATCAGCCCGACTAGCGGGGGGTCCTACGAGCAGTACTTC. This codes for CAISPTSGGSYEQYF. The V and J genes are TRBV10-3 and TRBJ2-7; 13 nucleotides line up with TRBD2. Germline V CDR1 and CDR2: ENHRY, SYGVKD. V dropped 6 bases and J dropped 1; count of bases not matched to a gene: 3. CDR3 length: 15 amino acids.

CDR3 region: CASSLASAGNTEAFF. The DNA of the CDR3 is TGTGCCAGCAGCTTAGCTTCCGCCGGGAACACTGAAGCTTTCTTT. The rearrangement links TRBV7-9 to TRBJ1-1; D not resolved. This CDR3 has 15 amino acids. The germline V gene encodes CDR1 SEHNR and CDR2 FQNEAQ (reference sequence). Trimming took off 0 bases at V and 1 base at J, with 9 bases between the two ends.

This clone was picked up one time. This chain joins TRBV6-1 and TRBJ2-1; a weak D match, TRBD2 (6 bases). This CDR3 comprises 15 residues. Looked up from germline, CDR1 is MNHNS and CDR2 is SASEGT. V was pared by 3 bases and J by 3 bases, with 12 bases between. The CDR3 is CASSDRRGLYNEQFF. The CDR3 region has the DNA TGTGCCAGCAGTGATAGGCGGGGCCTCTACAATGAGCAGTTCTTC.

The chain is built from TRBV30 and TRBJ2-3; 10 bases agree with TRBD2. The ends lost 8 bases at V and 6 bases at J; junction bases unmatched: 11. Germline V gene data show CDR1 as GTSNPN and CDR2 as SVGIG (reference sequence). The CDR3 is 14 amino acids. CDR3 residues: CARTSSGRSDTQYF. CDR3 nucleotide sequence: TGTGCCCGGACTTCTAGCGGGAGATCCGATACGCAGTATTTT.

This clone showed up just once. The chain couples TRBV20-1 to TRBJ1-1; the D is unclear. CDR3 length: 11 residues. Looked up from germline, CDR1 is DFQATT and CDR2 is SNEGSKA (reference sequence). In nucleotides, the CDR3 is TGCAGCTCAGTTATGAACACTGAAGCTTTCTTT. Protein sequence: CSSVMNTEAFF.

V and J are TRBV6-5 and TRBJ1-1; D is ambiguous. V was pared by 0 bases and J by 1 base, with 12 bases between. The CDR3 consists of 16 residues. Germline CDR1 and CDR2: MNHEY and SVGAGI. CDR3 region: CASSYSFVLRNTEAFF. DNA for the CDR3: TGTGCCAGCAGTTACTCGTTCGTACTGCGGAACACTGAAGCTTTCTTT.

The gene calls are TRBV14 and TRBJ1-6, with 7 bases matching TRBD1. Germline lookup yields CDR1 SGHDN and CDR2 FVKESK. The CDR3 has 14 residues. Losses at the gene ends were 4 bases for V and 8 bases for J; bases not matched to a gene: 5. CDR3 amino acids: CASSLGTVYSPLHF. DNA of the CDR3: TGTGCCAGCAGCCTGGGGACAGTTTATTCACCCCTCCACTTT. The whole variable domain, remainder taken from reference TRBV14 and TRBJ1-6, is EAGVTQFPSHSVIEKGQTVTLRCDPISGHDNLYWYRRVMGKEIKFLLHFVKESKQDESGMPNNRFLAERTGGTYSTLKVQPAELEDSGVYFCASSLGTVYSPLHFGNGTRLTVT.

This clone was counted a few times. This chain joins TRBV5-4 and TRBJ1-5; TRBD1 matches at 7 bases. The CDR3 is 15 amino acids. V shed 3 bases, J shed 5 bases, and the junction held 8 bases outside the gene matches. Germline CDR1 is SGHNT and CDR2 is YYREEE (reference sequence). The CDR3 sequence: CASSSGDRVDQPQHF. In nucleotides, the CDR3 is TGTGCCAGCAGCTCGGGAGACAGGGTTGATCAGCCCCAGCATTTT. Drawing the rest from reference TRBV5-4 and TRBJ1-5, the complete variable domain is ETGVTQSPTHLIKTRGQQVTLRCSSQSGHNTVSWYQQALGQGPQFIFQYYREEENGRGNFPPRFSGLQFPNYSSELNVNALELDDSALYLCASSSGDRVDQPQHFGDGTRLSIL.

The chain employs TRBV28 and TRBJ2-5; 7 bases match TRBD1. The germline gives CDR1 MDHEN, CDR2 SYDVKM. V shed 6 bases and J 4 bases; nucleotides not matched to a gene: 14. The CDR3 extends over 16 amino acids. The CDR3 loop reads CASSRTTGEFRETQYF. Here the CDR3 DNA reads TGTGCCAGCAGCCGAACTACAGGGGAATTTCGAGAGACCCAGTACTTC.

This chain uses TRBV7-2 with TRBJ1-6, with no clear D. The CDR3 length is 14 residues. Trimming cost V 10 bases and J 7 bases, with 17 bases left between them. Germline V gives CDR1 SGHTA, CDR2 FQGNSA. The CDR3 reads CATYTGRENSPLHF. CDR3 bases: TGTGCCACCTATACCGGACGGGAAAATTCACCCCTCCACTTT.

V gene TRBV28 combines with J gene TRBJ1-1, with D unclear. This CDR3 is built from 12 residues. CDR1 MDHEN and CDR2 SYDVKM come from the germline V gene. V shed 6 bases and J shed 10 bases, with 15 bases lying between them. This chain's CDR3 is CASSPPGGPAFF. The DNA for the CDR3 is TGTGCCAGCAGCCCACCCGGAGGGCCAGCTTTCTTT.

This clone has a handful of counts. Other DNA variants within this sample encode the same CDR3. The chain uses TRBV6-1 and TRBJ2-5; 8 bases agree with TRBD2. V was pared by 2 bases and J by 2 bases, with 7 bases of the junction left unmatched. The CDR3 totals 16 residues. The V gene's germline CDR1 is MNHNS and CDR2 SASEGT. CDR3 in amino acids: CASSELAGGPQETQYF. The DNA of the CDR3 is TGTGCCAGCAGTGAACTAGCGGGCGGACCACAAGAGACCCAGTACTTC.

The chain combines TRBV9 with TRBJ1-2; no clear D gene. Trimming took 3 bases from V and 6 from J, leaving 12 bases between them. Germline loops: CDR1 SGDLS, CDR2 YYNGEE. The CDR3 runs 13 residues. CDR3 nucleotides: TGTGCCAGCAGCGCGAGGGCGGGGAATGGCTACACCTTC. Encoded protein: CASSARAGNGYTF.

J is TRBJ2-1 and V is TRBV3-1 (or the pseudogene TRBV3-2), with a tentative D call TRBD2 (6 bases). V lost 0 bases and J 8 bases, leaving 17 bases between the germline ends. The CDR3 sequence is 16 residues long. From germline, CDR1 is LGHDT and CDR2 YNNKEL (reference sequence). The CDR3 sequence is CASSQERGLPAHEQFF. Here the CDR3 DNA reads TGTGCCAGCAGCCAAGAACGCGGACTACCCGCCCATGAGCAGTTCTTC.

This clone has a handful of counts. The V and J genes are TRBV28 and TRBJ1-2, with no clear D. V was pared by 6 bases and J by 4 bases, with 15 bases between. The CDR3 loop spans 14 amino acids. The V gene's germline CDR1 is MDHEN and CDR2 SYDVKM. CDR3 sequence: CASSSDGLLYGYTF. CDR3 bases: TGTGCCAGCAGCTCGGACGGACTACTCTATGGCTACACCTTC.

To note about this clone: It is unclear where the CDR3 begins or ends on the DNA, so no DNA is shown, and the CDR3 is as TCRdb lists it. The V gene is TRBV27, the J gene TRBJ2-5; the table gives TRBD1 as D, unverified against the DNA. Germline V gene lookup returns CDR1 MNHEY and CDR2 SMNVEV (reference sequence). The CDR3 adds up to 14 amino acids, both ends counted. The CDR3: CASSFGPGVRTQYF.

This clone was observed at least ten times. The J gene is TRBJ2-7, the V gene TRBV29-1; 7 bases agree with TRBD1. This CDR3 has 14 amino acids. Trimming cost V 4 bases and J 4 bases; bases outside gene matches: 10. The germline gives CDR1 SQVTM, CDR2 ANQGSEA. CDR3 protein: CSVAIGTVLYEQYF. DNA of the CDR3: TGCAGCGTTGCGATCGGGACAGTCCTTTACGAGCAGTACTTC.

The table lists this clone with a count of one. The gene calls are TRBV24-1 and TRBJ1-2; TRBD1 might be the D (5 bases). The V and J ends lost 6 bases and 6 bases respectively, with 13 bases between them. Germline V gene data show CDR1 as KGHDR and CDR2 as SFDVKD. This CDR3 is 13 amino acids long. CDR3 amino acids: CATSQGENDGYTF. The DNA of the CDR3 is TGTGCCACCAGTCAGGGTGAGAATGATGGCTACACCTTC.

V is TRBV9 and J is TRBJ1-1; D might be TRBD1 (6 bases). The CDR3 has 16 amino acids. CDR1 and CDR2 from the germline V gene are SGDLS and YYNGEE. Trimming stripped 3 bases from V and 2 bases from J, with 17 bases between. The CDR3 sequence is CASSGGGAMGNTEAFF. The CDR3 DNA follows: TGTGCCAGCAGCGGAGGGGGGGCAATGGGAAACACTGAAGCTTTCTTT.

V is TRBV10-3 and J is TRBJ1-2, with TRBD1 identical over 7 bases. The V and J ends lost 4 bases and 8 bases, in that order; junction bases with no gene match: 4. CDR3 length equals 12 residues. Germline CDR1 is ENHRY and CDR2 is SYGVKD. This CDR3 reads CAISGQGGGYTF. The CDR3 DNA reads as TGTGCCATCAGTGGACAGGGTGGCGGCTACACCTTC.